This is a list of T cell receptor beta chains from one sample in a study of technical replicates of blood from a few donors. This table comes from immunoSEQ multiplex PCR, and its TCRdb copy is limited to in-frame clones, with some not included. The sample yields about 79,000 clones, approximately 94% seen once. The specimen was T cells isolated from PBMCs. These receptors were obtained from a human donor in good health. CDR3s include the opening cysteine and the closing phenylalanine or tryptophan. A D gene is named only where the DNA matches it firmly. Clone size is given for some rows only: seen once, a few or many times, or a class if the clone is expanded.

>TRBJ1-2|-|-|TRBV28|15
CASSLGGGTNYGYTF
TGTGCCAGCAGTTTGGGGGGGGGCACTAACTATGGCTACACCTTC
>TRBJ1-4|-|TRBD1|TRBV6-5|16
CASSYSIYRGVEKLFF
TGTGCCAGCAGTTACTCGATATACAGGGGTGTTGAAAAACTGTTTTTT
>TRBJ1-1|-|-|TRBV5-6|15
CASRRTGERDTEAFF
TGTGCCAGCAGACGAACCGGGGAACGGGACACTGAAGCTTTCTTT
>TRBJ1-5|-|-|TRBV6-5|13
CASTLGANQPQHF
TGTGCCAGCACCCTAGGGGCCAATCAGCCCCAGCATTTT
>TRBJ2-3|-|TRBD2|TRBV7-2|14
CASSPGLVGDTQYF
TGTGCCAGCAGCCCCGGACTAGTAGGGGATACGCAGTATTTT
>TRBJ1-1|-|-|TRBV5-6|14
CASSLGGGSTEAFF
TGTGCCAGCAGCTTGGGGGGGGGCAGCACTGAAGCTTTCTTT
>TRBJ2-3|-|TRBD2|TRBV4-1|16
CASSQVGLAITDTQYF
TGCGCCAGCAGCCAAGTGGGACTAGCTATCACAGATACGCAGTATTTT
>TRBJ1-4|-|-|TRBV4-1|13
CASSLQVMEKLFF
TGCGCCAGCAGCCTCCAGGTTATGGAAAAACTGTTTTTT
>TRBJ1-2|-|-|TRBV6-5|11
CASSYGDGYTF
TGTGCCAGCAGTTACGGAGATGGCTACACCTTC
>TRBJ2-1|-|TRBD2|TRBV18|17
CASSPPNVAGGANEQFF
TGTGCCAGCTCACCACCCAATGTAGCGGGAGGGGCTAACGAGCAGTTCTTC
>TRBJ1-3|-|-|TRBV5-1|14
CASRLTGSENTIYF
TGCGCCAGCAGGTTAACAGGTTCGGAAAACACCATATATTTT
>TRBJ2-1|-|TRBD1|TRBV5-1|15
CASSSGQGDRNEQFF
TGCGCCAGCAGCTCCGGACAGGGCGACCGCAATGAGCAGTTCTTC
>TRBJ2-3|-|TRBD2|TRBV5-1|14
CASSFSGSPDTQYF
TGCGCCAGCAGCTTTAGCGGGAGCCCCGATACGCAGTATTTT
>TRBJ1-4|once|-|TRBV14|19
CASSQARGFTGATNEKLFF
TGTGCCAGCAGCCAAGCAAGGGGGTTCACGGGTGCAACTAATGAAAAACTGTTTTTT
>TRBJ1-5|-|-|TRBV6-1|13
CASTTLSNQPQHF
TGTGCCAGCACAACTTTAAGCAATCAGCCCCAGCATTTT
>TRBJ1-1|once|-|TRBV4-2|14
CASSRSGVNTEAFF
TGTGCCAGCAGCCGGAGCGGGGTCAACACTGAAGCTTTCTTT
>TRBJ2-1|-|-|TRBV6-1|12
CASSEAGDEQFF
TGTGCCAGCAGTGAAGCCGGGGATGAGCAGTTCTTC
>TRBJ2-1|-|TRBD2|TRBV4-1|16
CASSQSTSAFYNEQFF
TGCGCCAGCAGCCAATCAACTAGCGCCTTCTACAATGAGCAGTTCTTC
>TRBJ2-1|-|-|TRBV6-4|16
CASSVESGVPYNEQFF
TGTGCCAGCAGTGTCGAATCGGGAGTCCCTTACAATGAGCAGTTCTTC
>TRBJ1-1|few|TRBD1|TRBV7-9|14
CASSDATGVPEAFF
TGTGCCAGCAGCGACGCGACAGGGGTGCCTGAAGCTTTCTTT
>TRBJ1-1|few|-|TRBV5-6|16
CASSLIYRASNTEAFF
TGTGCCAGCAGCTTGATTTACAGGGCTTCCAACACTGAAGCTTTCTTT
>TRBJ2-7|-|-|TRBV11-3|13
CASSLGGDYEQYF
TGTGCCAGCAGCTTAGGCGGCGACTACGAGCAGTACTTC
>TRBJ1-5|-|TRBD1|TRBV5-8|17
CASSMGQGTGRNQPQHF
TGTGCCAGCAGCATGGGACAGGGAACTGGGAGGAATCAGCCCCAGCATTTT
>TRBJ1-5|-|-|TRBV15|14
CATSRDVGSQPQHF
TGTGCCACCAGCAGAGATGTTGGCAGTCAGCCCCAGCATTTT
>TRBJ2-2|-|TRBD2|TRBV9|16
CASSGGEGLNTGELFF
TGTGCCAGCAGCGGCGGGGAGGGTTTAAACACCGGGGAGCTGTTTTTT
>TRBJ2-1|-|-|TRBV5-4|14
CASSLESRDNEQFF
TGTGCCAGCAGCCTGGAGTCGAGAGACAATGAGCAGTTCTTC
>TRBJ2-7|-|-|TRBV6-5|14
CASSYLASSREQYF
TGTGCCAGCAGTTACCTTGCTAGCTCTCGGGAGCAGTACTTC
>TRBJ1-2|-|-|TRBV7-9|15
CASSSGQILLRGYTF
TGTGCCAGCAGCTCCGGACAGATCTTGCTTCGGGGCTACACCTTC
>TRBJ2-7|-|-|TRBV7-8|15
CASSLEGGHSYEQYF
TGTGCCAGCAGCTTAGAAGGAGGTCACTCCTACGAGCAGTACTTC
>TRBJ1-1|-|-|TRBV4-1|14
CASSQEGGIAEAFF
TGCGCCAGCAGCCAAGAGGGGGGGATCGCTGAAGCTTTCTTT
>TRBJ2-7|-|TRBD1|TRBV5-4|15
CASSSPGQGTGEQYF
TGTGCCAGCAGTTCTCCCGGACAGGGCACGGGCGAGCAGTACTTC
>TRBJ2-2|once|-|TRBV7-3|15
CASSLTQEPPGELFF
TGTGCCAGCAGCTTAACACAGGAACCGCCCGGGGAGCTGTTTTTT
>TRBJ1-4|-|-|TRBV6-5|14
CASKAALLNEKLFF
TGTGCCAGCAAAGCTGCGCTTCTTAATGAAAAACTGTTTTTT
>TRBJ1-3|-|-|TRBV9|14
CASSVGDFGNTIYF
TGTGCCAGCAGCGTAGGAGATTTTGGAAACACCATATATTTT
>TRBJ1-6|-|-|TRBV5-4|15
CASSFVGREISPLHF
TGTGCCAGCAGCTTCGTCGGCAGGGAAATTTCACCCCTCCACTTT
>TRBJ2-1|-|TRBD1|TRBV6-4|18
CASSDSILGTDSYNEQFF
TGTGCCAGCAGTGACTCGATACTCGGGACAGATTCCTACAATGAGCAGTTCTTC
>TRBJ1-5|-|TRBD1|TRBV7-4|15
CASSLGGQGGQPQHF
TGTGCCAGCAGCTTAGGGGGACAGGGGGGACAGCCCCAGCATTTT
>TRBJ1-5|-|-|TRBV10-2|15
CASSSGFSVFQPQHF
TGCGCCAGCAGTTCAGGGTTTTCTGTATTTCAGCCCCAGCATTTT
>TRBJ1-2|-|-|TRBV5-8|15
CASSNQGPLGYGYTF
TGTGCCAGCAGTAATCAGGGGCCCCTTGGGTATGGCTACACCTTC
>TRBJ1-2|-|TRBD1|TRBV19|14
CASSFPGTGDGYTF
TGTGCCAGTAGTTTTCCCGGGACAGGGGATGGCTACACCTTC
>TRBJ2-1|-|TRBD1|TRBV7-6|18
CASSLSSRGGLTYNEQFF
TGTGCCAGCAGCTTAAGTTCCCGAGGGGGCCTTACCTACAATGAGCAGTTCTTC
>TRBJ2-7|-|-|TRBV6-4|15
CASSDVGGQNYEQYF
TGTGCCAGCAGTGACGTTGGCGGGCAAAACTACGAGCAGTACTTC
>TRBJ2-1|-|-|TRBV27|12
CASSTGLTEQFF
TGTGCCAGCAGTACAGGGCTAACTGAGCAGTTCTTC
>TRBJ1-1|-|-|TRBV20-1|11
CSARAQAEAFF
TGCAGTGCTAGAGCCCAGGCTGAAGCTTTCTTT
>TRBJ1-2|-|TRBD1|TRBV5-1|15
CASSLAGDRGQGYTF
TGCGCCAGCAGCTTGGCCGGGGACAGGGGGCAAGGCTACACCTTC
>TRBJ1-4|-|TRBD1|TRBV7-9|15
CASSLRGQATEKLFF
TGTGCCAGCAGCTTACGGGGACAGGCTACTGAAAAACTGTTTTTT
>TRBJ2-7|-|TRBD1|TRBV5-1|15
CASSLGQGEPYEQYF
TGCGCCAGCAGCTTGGGACAGGGGGAGCCCTACGAGCAGTACTTC